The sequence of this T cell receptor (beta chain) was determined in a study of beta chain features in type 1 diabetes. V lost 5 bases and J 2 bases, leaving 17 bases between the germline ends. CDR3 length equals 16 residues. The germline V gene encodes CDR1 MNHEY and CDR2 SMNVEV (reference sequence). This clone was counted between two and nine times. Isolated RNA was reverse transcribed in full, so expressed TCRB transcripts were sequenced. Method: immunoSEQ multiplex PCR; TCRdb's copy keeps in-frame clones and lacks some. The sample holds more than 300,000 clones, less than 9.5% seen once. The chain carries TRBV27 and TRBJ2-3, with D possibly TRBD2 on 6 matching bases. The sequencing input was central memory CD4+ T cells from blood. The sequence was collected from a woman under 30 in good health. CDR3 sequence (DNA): TGTGCCAGCAGTCTAGTTCCCGGGAGTGCCACAGATACGCAGTATTTT. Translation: CASSLVPGSATDTQYF.